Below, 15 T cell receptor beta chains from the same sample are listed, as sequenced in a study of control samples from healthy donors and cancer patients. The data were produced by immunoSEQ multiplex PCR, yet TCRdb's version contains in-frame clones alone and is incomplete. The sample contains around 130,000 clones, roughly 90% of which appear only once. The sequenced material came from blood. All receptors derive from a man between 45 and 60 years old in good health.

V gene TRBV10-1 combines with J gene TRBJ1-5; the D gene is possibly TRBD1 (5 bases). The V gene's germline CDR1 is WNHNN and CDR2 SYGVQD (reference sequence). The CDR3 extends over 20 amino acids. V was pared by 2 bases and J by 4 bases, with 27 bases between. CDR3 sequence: CASSEIIGGVRFPRNQPQHF. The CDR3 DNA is TGCGCCAGCAGTGAGATAATCGGAGGGGTGAGGTTCCCTAGAAATCAGCCCCAGCATTTT.

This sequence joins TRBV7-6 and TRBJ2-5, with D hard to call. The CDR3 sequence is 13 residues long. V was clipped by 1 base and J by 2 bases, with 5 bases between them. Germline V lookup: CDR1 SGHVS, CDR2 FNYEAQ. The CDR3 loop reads CASSLGPQETQYF. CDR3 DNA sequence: TGTGCCAGCAGCTTAGGACCACAAGAGACCCAGTACTTC.

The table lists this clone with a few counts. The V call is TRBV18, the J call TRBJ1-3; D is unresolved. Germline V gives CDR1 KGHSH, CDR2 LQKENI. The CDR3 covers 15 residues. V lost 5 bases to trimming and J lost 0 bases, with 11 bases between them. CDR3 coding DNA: TGTGCCAGCTCAGGTGGCGGCTTCTCTGGAAACACCATATATTTT. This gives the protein CASSGGGFSGNTIYF. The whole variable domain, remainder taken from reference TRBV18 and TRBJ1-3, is NAGVMQNPRHLVRRRGQEARLRCSPMKGHSHVYWYRQLPEEGLKFMVYLQKENIIDESGMPKERFSAEFPKEGPSILRIQQVVRGDSAAYFCASSGGGFSGNTIYFGEGSWLTVV.

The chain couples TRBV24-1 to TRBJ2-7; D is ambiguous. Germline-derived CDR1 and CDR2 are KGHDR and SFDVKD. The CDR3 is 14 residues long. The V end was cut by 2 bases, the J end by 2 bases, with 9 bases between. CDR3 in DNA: TGTGCCACCAGTGATTCCCATACCCCCTACGAGCAGTACTTC. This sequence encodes CATSDSHTPYEQYF.

CDR3 protein: CASSVFWAGQTDRTLHF. In nucleotides, the CDR3 is TGTGCCAGCAGTGTTTTTTGGGCAGGACAGACGGACAGGACCCTCCACTTT. The J gene is TRBJ1-6, the V gene TRBV6-1; 7 bases fit TRBD1. Germline V CDR1 and CDR2: MNHNS, SASEGT. The trim removed 4 bases at V and 14 bases at J, leaving 20 bases unmatched. The CDR3 is 17 residues long.

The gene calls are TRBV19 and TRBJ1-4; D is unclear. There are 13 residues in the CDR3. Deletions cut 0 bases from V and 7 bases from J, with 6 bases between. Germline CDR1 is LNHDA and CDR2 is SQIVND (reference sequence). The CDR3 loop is CASSIEGAEKLFF. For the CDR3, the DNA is TGTGCCAGTAGTATAGAAGGCGCTGAAAAACTGTTTTTT.

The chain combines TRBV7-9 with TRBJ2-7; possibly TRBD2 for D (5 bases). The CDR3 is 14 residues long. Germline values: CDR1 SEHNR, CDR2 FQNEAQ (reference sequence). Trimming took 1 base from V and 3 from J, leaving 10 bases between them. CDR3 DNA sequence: TGTGCCAGCAGCTTAGTTACGGGAATCTACGAGCAGTACTTC. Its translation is CASSLVTGIYEQYF.

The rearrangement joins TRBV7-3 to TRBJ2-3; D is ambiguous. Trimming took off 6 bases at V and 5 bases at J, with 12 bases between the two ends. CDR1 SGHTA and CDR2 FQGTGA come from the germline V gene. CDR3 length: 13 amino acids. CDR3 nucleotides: TGTGCCAGCAGTAAGACTGGATTAGATACGCAGTATTTT. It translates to CASSKTGLDTQYF.

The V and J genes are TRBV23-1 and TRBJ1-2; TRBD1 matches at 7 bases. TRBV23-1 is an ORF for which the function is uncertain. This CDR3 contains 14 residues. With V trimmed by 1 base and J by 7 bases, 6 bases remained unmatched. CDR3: CASSQYEGALGYTF. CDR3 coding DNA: TGCGCCAGCAGTCAATACGAGGGGGCGCTTGGCTACACCTTC.

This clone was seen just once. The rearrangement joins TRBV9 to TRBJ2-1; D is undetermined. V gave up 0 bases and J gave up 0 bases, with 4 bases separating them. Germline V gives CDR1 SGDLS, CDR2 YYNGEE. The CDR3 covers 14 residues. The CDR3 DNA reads TGTGCCAGCAGCGTAGGAAGCTCCTACAATGAGCAGTTCTTC. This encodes CASSVGSSYNEQFF.

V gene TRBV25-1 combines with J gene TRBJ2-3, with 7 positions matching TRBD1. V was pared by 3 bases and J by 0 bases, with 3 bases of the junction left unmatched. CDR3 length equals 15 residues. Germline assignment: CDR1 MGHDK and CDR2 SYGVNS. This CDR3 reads CASSDDRASTDTQYF. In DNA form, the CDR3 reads TGTGCCAGCAGTGATGACAGGGCTAGCACAGATACGCAGTATTTT.

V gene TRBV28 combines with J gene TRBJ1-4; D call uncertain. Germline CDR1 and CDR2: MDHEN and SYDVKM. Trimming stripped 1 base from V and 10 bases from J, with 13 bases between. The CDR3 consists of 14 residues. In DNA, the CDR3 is TGTGCCAGCAGTTTATCCGGAGTGGGGTCAAAACTGTTTTTT. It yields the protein CASSLSGVGSKLFF. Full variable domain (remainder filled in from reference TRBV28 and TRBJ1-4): DVKVTQSSRYLVKRTGEKVFLECVQDMDHENMFWYRQDPGLGLRLIYFSYDVKMKEKGDIPEGYSVSREKKERFSLILESASTNQTSMYLCASSLSGVGSKLFFGSGTQLSVL.

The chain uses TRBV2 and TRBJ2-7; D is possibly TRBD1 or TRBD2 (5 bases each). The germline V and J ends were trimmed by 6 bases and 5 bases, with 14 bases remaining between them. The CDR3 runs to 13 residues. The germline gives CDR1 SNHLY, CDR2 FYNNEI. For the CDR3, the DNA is TGTGCCAGCAGCCAAGTGGGGCGGGACGAGCAGTACTTC. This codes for CASSQVGRDEQYF.

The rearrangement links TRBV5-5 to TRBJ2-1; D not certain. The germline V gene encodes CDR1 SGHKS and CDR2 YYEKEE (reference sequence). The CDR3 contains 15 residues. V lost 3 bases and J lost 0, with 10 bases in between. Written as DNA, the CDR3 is TGTGCCAGCAGCTGGACCGTGAGCTCCTACAATGAGCAGTTCTTC. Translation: CASSWTVSSYNEQFF.

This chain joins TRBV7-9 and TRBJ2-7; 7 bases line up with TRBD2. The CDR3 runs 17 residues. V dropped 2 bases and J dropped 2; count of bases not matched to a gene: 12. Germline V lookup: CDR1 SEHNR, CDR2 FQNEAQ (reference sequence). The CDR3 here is CASSLSGGLAGTYEQYF. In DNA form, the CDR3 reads TGTGCCAGCAGCTTAAGTGGGGGGTTAGCGGGCACCTACGAGCAGTACTTC.